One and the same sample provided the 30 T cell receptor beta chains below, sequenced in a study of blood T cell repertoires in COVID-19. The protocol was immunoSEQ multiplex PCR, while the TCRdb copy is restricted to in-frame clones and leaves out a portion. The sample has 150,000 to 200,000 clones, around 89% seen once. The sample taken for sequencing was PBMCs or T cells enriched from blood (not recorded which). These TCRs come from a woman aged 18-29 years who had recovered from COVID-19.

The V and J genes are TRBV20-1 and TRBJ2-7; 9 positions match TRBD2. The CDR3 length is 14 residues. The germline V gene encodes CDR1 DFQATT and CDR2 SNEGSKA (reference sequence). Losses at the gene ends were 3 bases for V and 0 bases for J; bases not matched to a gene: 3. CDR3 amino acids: CSASNSGSSYEQYF. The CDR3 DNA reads TGCAGTGCTAGTAATAGCGGGAGCTCCTACGAGCAGTACTTC.

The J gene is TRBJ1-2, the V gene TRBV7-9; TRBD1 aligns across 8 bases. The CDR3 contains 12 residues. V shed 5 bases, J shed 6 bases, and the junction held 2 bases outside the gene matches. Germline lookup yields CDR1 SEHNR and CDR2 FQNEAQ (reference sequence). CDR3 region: CASSTGQDGYTF. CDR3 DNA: TGTGCCAGCAGCACGGGACAGGATGGCTACACCTTC.

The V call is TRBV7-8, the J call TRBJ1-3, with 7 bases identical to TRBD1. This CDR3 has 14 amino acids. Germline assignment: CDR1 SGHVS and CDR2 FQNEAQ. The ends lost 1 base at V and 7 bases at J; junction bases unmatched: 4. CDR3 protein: CASSLGGGSNTIYF. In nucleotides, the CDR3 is TGTGCCAGCAGCTTAGGAGGGGGCAGTAACACCATATATTTT.

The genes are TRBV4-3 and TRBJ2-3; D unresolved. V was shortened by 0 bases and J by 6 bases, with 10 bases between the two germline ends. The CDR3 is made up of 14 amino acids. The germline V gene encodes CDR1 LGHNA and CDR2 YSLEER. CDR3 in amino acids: CASSQDIGRDTQYF. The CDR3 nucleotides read TGCGCCAGCAGCCAAGATATTGGCAGGGATACGCAGTATTTT.

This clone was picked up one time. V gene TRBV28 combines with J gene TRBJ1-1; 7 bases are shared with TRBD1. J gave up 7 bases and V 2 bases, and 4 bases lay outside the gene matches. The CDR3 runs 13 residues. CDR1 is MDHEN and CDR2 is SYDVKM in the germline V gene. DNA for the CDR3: TGTGCCAGCAGTTTAATAGGGGGCGTTGAAGCTTTCTTT. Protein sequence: CASSLIGGVEAFF.

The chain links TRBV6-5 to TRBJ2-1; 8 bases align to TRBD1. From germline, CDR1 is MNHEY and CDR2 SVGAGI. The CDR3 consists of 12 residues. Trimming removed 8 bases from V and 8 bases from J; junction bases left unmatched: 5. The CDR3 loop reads CASGQGRYEQFF. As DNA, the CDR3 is TGTGCCAGCGGACAGGGCAGGTATGAGCAGTTCTTC.

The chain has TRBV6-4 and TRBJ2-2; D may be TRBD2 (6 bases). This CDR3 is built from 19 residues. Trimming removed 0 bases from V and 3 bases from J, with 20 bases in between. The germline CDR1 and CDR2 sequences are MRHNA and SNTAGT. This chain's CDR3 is CASSDSRDWTCGDTGELFF. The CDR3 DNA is TGTGCCAGCAGTGACTCGCGGGACTGGACGTGTGGTGACACCGGGGAGCTGTTTTTT.

CDR3 region: CSASVTDTDTQYF. CDR3 sequence (DNA): TGCAGTGCTAGTGTGACAGATACAGATACGCAGTATTTT. V gene TRBV20-1 combines with J gene TRBJ2-3, with TRBD1 as a possible D gene (5 bases). Trimming shortened V by 3 bases and J by 3 bases, and 10 bases separated the two germline ends. The CDR3 has 13 residues. Per the germline V gene, CDR1 is DFQATT and CDR2 is SNEGSKA (reference sequence).

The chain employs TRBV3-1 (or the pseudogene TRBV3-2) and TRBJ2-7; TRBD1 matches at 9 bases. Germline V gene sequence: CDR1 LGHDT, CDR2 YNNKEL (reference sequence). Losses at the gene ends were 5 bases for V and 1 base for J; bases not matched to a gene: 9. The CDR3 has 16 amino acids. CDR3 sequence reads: CASSTPGQGLSYEQYF. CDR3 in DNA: TGTGCCAGCAGCACCCCGGGACAGGGCTTATCCTACGAGCAGTACTTC.

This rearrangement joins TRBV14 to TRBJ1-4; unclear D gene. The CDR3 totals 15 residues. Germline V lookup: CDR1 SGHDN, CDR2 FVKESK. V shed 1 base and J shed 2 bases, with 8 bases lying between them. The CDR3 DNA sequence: TGTGCCAGCAGCCAAGCCGGGGTTACTAATGAAAAACTGTTTTTT. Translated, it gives CASSQAGVTNEKLFF.

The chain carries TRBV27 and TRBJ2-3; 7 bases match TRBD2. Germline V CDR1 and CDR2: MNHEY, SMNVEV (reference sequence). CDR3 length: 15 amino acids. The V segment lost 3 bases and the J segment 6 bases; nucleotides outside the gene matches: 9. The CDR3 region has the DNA TGTGCCAGCAGTTTTGGCATGCGGGAGCTGGATACGCAGTATTTT. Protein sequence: CASSFGMRELDTQYF.

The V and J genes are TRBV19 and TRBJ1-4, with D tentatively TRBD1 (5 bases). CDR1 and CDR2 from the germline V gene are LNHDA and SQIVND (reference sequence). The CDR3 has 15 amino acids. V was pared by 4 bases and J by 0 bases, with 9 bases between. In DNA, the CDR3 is TGTGCCAGTAGTAGGGGCGGAGCAACTAATGAAAAACTGTTTTTT. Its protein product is CASSRGGATNEKLFF. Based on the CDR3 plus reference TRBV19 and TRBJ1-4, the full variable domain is DGGITQSPKYLFRKEGQNVTLSCEQNLNHDAMYWYRQDPGQGLRLIYYSQIVNDFQKGDIAEGYSVSREKKESFPLTVTSAQKNPTAFYLCASSRGGATNEKLFFGSGTQLSVL.

The DNA of the CDR3 is TGTGCCAGCAGTCTCGACAGGGACTACGAGCAGTACTTC. The encoded protein is CASSLDRDYEQYF. This rearrangement joins TRBV11-2 to TRBJ2-7, with TRBD1 identical over 7 bases. The germline V gene encodes CDR1 SGHAT and CDR2 FQNNGV. With V trimmed by 6 bases and J by 3 bases, 5 bases remained unmatched. CDR3 length: 13 residues.

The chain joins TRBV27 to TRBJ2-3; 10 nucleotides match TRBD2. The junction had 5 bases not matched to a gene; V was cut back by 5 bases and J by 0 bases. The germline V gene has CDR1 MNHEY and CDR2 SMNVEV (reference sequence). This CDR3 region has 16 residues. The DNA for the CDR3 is TGTGCCAGCAGTCCGGGACTAGCGTCTAGCACAGATACGCAGTATTTT. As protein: CASSPGLASSTDTQYF.

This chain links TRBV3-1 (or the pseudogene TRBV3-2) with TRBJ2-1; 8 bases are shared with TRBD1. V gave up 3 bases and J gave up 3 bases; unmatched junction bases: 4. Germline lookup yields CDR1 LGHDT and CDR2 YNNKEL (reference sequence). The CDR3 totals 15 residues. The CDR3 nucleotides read TGTGCCAGCAGCCACCGGGACAGGTACTACAATGAGCAGTTCTTC. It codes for CASSHRDRYYNEQFF.

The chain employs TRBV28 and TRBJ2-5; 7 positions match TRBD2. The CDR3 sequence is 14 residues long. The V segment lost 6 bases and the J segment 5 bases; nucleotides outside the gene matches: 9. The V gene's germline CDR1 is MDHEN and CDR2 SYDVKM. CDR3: CASRSSWRGETQYF. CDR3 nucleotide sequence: TGTGCCAGCAGGTCTAGCTGGCGGGGGGAGACCCAGTACTTC.

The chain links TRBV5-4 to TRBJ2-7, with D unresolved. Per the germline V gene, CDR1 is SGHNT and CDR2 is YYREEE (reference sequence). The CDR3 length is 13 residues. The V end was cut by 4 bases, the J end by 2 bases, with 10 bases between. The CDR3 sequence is CASSHQATYEQYF. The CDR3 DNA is TGTGCCAGCAGCCACCAGGCGACCTACGAGCAGTACTTC.

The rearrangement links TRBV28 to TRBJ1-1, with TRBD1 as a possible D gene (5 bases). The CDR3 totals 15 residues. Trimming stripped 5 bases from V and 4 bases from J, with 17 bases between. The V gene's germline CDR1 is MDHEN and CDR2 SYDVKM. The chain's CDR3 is CASSTPDGGGTEAFF. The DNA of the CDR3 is TGTGCCAGCAGTACCCCGGACGGGGGAGGCACTGAAGCTTTCTTT.

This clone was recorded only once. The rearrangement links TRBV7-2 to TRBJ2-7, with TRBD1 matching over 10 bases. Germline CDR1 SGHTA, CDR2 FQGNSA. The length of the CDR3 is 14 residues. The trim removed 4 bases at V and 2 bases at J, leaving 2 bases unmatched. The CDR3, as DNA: TGTGCCAGCAGCTGGACAGGGGGGGCCTACGAGCAGTACTTC. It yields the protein CASSWTGGAYEQYF.

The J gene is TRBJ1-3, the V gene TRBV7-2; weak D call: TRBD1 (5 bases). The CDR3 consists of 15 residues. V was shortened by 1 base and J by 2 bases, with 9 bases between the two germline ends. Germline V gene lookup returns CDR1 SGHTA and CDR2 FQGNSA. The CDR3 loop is CASSLGGGTGNTIYF. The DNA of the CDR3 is TGTGCCAGCAGCTTAGGGGGGGGAACTGGAAACACCATATATTTT. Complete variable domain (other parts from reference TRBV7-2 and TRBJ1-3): GAGVSQSPSNKVTEKGKDVELRCDPISGHTALYWYRQSLGQGLEFLIYFQGNSAPDKSGLPSDRFSAERTGGSVSTLTIQRTQQEDSAVYLCASSLGGGTGNTIYFGEGSWLTVV.

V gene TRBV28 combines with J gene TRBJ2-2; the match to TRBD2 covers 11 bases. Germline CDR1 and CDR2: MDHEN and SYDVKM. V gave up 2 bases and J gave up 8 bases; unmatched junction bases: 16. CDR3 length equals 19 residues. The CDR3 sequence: CASSLSGLAGGAHAGELFF. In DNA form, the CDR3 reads TGTGCCAGCAGTTTAAGTGGGCTAGCGGGAGGTGCACATGCGGGGGAGCTGTTTTTT.

CDR3 coding DNA: TGTGCCAGCTCCCAGTCAGGGCCCGTTTCCTACAATGAGCAGTTCTTC. Translation gives CASSQSGPVSYNEQFF. The chain recombines TRBV18 with TRBJ2-1; D may be TRBD1 (5 bases). The germline V gene has CDR1 KGHSH and CDR2 LQKENI. CDR3 length: 16 amino acids. V shed 6 bases and J shed 1 base, with 16 bases lying between them.

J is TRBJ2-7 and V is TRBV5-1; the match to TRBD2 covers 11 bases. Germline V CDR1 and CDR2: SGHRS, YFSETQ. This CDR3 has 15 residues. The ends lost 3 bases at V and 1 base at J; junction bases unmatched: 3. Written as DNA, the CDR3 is TGCGCCAGCAGCTGGGGGACTAGCGGTTCCTACGAGCAGTACTTC. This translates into CASSWGTSGSYEQYF.

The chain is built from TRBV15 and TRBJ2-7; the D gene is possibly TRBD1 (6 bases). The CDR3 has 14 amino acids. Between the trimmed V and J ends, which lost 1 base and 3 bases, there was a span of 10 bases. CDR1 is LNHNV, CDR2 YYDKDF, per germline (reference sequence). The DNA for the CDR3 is TGTGCCACCAGCAGAGCAGGGGTCGGCTACGAGCAGTACTTC. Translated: CATSRAGVGYEQYF.

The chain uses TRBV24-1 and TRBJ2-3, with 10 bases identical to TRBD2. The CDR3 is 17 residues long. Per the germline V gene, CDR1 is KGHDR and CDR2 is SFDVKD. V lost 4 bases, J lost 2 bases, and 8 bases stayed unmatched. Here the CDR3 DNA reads TGTGCCACCAGTGACACCAGCGGGAGGGGGAACACAGATACGCAGTATTTT. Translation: CATSDTSGRGNTDTQYF.

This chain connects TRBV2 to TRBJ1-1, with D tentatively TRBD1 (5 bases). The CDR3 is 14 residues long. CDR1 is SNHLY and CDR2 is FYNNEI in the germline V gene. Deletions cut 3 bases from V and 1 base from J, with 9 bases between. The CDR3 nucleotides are TGTGCCAGCAGTGACGTCAGGGCGAACACTGAAGCTTTCTTT. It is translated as CASSDVRANTEAFF.

CDR3 DNA sequence: TGTGCCAGCAGCCAAGGAGGTTCGGCAGATACGCAGTATTTT. Translating gives CASSQGGSADTQYF. The chain carries TRBV4-2 and TRBJ2-3; D not certain. The CDR3 spans 14 residues. The V gene lost 1 base and the J gene lost 4 bases, with 9 bases spanning the gap. CDR1 and CDR2 from the germline V gene are LGHNA and YNFKEQ.

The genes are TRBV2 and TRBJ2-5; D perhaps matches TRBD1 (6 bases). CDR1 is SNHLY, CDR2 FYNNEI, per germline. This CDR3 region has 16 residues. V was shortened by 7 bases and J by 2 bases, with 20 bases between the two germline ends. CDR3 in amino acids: CASTQEGELIQETQYF. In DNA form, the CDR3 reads TGTGCCAGCACCCAAGAGGGGGAACTAATTCAAGAGACCCAGTACTTC.

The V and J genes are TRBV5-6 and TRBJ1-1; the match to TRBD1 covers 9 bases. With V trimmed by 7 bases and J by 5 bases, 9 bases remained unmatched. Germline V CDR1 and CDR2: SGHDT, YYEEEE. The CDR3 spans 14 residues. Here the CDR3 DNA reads TGTGCCAGCGGGACAGGGTTAAAGGAAACTGAAGCTTTCTTT. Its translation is CASGTGLKETEAFF.

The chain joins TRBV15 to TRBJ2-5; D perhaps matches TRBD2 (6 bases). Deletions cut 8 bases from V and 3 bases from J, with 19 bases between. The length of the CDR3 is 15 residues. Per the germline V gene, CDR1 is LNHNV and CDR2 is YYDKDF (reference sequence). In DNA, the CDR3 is TGTGCCACCGGGGTGGGGAATTCGGGAGAAGAGACCCAGTACTTC. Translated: CATGVGNSGEETQYF.